The 23 T cell receptor beta chains below were found in one sample sequenced in a study of blood T cells in healthy people across ages. For the second PCR, which ran for about 6 to 11 cycles, a sample-barcoded 5' primer and a J-beta primer mix were used. One entry per CDR3 protein, called by TCRdb with MiXCR from the 5' RACE reads. The sample shows over 1,500,000 distinct CDR3 sequences, around 50% of them seen only once. The source material was blood. These receptor sequences come from a woman aged 35 to 49 in good health.

The V gene is TRBV7-9, the J gene TRBJ2-7; TRBD2 agrees at 11 bases. Trimming at V came to 11 bases and at J to 4 bases, leaving 10 bases not matched to a gene. The CDR3 loop spans 14 amino acids. Per germline, CDR1 SEHNR and CDR2 FQNEAQ (reference sequence). This CDR3 reads CASNSGGALYEQYF. The DNA of the CDR3 is TGTGCCTCGAATAGCGGGGGGGCGTTATACGAGCAGTACTTC.

The chain recombines TRBV12-3 or TRBV12-4 with TRBJ2-5, with 12 bases that match TRBD2. V was pared by 6 bases and J by 8 bases, with 10 bases of the junction left unmatched. CDR3 length: 15 amino acids. The CDR3 loop is CASSPGLAGLGTQYF. CDR3 DNA: TGTGCCAGCAGCCCCGGACTAGCGGGGCTCGGAACCCAGTACTTC.

The chain carries TRBV6-2 or TRBV6-3 and TRBJ2-3; TRBD1 might be the D (6 bases). The V gene lost 4 bases and the J gene lost 0 bases, with 11 bases spanning the gap. The CDR3 has 15 residues. The germline V gene encodes CDR1 MNHEY and CDR2 SVGEGT. CDR3 nucleotides: TGTGCCAGCAGTTCGTGGACAGAGAGCACAGATACGCAGTATTTT. Translating it yields CASSSWTESTDTQYF.

The chain has TRBV27 and TRBJ2-1; 10 bases align to TRBD2. V lost 0 bases to trimming and J lost 2 bases; unmatched junction nucleotides: 4. The CDR3 is 17 residues long. Germline CDR1 MNHEY, CDR2 SMNVEV (reference sequence). Written as DNA, the CDR3 is TGTGCCAGCAGTTTATCAGGTAGCGGGGGGACCTACAATGAGCAGTTCTTC. Translation: CASSLSGSGGTYNEQFF.

On this clonotype: The germline gene is not matched at one end of the junction; a read error may be the cause. The genes are TRBV12-3 or TRBV12-4 and TRBJ2-3, with TRBD1 matching over 8 bases. This CDR3 contains 15 residues. CDR3: CASSPDRGGADAQYF. For the CDR3, the DNA is TGTGCCAGCAGTCCTGACAGGGGAGGCGCAGATGCGCAGTATTTT.

The J gene is TRBJ1-2, the V gene TRBV7-9; D call uncertain. The CDR3 is made up of 13 amino acids. V lost 3 bases to trimming and J lost 3 bases, with 8 bases between them. Germline CDR1 reads SEHNR; CDR2 reads FQNEAQ (reference sequence). For the CDR3, the DNA is TGTGCCAGCAGCTTCGCAGACCACTATGGCTACACCTTC. This sequence encodes CASSFADHYGYTF.

V gene TRBV29-1 combines with J gene TRBJ2-1, with TRBD1 matching 9 bases. The J segment lost 5 bases and the V segment lost 6 bases, leaving 11 bases of the junction unmatched. The germline CDR1 and CDR2 sequences are SQVTM and ANQGSEA. The CDR3 has 15 residues. The CDR3 region has the DNA TGCAGCGTGGGAAAACAGGGGGCCACCCACAATGAGCAGTTCTTC. Its translation is CSVGKQGATHNEQFF.

This clonotype appeared many times. This rearrangement joins TRBV29-1 to TRBJ2-5; D call uncertain. This CDR3 region has 11 residues. V shed 6 bases and J shed 7 bases, with 12 bases lying between them. Germline V gene data show CDR1 as SQVTM and CDR2 as ANQGSEA. The CDR3 bases are TGCAGCGTGATTATCTCTGGGACCCAGTACTTC. Translated, it gives CSVIISGTQYF.

The chain joins TRBV12-3 or TRBV12-4 to TRBJ1-6; D might be TRBD1 (6 bases). V lost 7 bases to trimming and J lost 5 bases, with 12 bases between them. The length of the CDR3 is 14 residues. CDR3: CASTPDRHNSPLHF. The DNA for the CDR3 is TGTGCCAGCACCCCGGACAGACATAATTCACCCCTCCACTTT.

This clonotype occurred a few times. The CDR3 loop is CASSLNRLAGDTQETQYF. DNA for the CDR3: TGTGCCAGCAGCTTGAATCGACTAGCGGGGGACACACAAGAGACCCAGTACTTC. The chain uses TRBV7-2 and TRBJ2-5, with TRBD2 matching over 12 bases. Looked up from germline, CDR1 is SGHTA and CDR2 is FQGNSA. The CDR3 loop spans 18 amino acids. The V segment lost 3 bases and the J segment 2 bases; nucleotides outside the gene matches: 10.

The chain combines TRBV4-2 with TRBJ2-3; either TRBD1 or TRBD2 may fit D (5 bases each). The CDR3 has 15 amino acids. CDR1 is LGHNA, CDR2 YNFKEQ, per germline. V lost 1 base and J 11 bases, leaving 19 bases between the germline ends. CDR3 nucleotide sequence: TGTGCCAGCAGCCAAGTCTTATGGGACGCCGGTCAGCAGTATTTT. It translates to CASSQVLWDAGQQYF.

The genes are TRBV29-1 and TRBJ2-1, with a weak D call TRBD2 (6 bases). V dropped 6 bases and J dropped 0 bases, with 21 bases sitting between them. Germline V CDR1 and CDR2: SQVTM, ANQGSEA. The CDR3 covers 17 residues. The CDR3 nucleotides are TGCAGCGTGGAACCGGGACTTATTTTGGGCTCCTACAATGAGCAGTTCTTC. Residues: CSVEPGLILGSYNEQFF.

The genes are TRBV6-2 or TRBV6-3 and TRBJ2-6; D unresolved. The ends were cut back, 7 bases at V and 1 base at J, with 8 bases in the middle. This CDR3 comprises 14 residues. Germline CDR1 is MNHEY and CDR2 is SVGEGT. In DNA form, the CDR3 reads TGTGCCAGCATTCCCAGATCTGGGGCCAACGTCCTGACTTTC. This codes for CASIPRSGANVLTF.

This clonotype was recorded a few times. The gene calls are TRBV27 and TRBJ2-6, with 9 nucleotides matching TRBD2. CDR1 is MNHEY and CDR2 is SMNVEV in the germline V gene (reference sequence). V gave up 6 bases and J gave up 1 base; unmatched junction bases: 10. The CDR3 loop spans 18 amino acids. The CDR3 sequence is CASRREGRFKSGANVLTF. The CDR3, as DNA: TGTGCCAGCAGGCGGGAGGGCAGATTTAAGTCTGGGGCCAACGTCCTGACTTTC.

The V call is TRBV12-3 or TRBV12-4, the J call TRBJ2-5; D is possibly TRBD1 (5 bases). This CDR3 has 16 amino acids. The V end was cut by 2 bases, the J end by 5 bases, with 18 bases between. The chain's CDR3 is CASSLRQGVRGETQYF. The CDR3 region has the DNA TGTGCCAGCAGTTTACGTCAGGGTGTTAGGGGTGAGACCCAGTACTTC.

This clonotype was seen at least ten times. The rearrangement uses TRBV13 and TRBJ2-1; 13 positions agree with TRBD2. CDR3 length: 15 residues. Germline CDR1 reads PRHDT; CDR2 reads FYEKMQ (reference sequence). J gave up 5 bases and V 6 bases, and 4 bases lay outside the gene matches. The CDR3 nucleotides are TGTGCCAGCAGTTCCGGGACTAGCGGGAACAATGAGCAGTTCTTC. Translated: CASSSGTSGNNEQFF. Full variable domain (missing parts from reference TRBV13 and TRBJ2-1): AAGVIQSPRHLIKEKRETATLKCYPIPRHDTVYWYQQGPGQDPQFLISFYEKMQSDKGSIPDRFSAQQFSDYHSELNMSSLELGDSALYFCASSSGTSGNNEQFFGPGTRLTVL.

The chain couples TRBV20-1 to TRBJ1-2; 7 bases are shared with TRBD1. V lost 5 bases and J lost 2; bases outside the gene matches: 17. The CDR3 contains 17 residues. Germline V CDR1 and CDR2: DFQATT, SNEGSKA (reference sequence). CDR3 in amino acids: CSAPTRDSADGNYGYTF. Written as DNA, the CDR3 is TGCAGTGCTCCGACGAGGGACAGTGCCGATGGCAACTATGGCTACACCTTC.

The chain employs TRBV4-3 and TRBJ2-5, with TRBD1 as a possible D gene (5 bases). From germline, CDR1 is LGHNA and CDR2 YSLEER. CDR3 size: 17 residues. Trimming pared 1 base from V and 2 bases from J, leaving 17 bases between. In nucleotides, the CDR3 is TGCGCCAGCAGCCAAGCCCCCAATGGGGCAGATCAAGAGACCCAGTACTTC. This gives the protein CASSQAPNGADQETQYF.

The chain uses TRBV6-1 and TRBJ2-7; D uncertain. Trimming removed 1 base from V and 3 bases from J, with 13 bases in between. The CDR3 has 15 amino acids. Germline V gives CDR1 MNHNS, CDR2 SASEGT. The CDR3 region has the DNA TGTGCCAGCAGTGAAGTAACACTTTCGGGCTACGAGCAGTACTTC. It is translated as CASSEVTLSGYEQYF.

This clonotype has only a few counts. The V gene is TRBV15, the J gene TRBJ2-3; D call uncertain. The CDR3 totals 15 residues. V gave up 5 bases and J gave up 4 bases, with 16 bases separating them. In germline, CDR1 is LNHNV, CDR2 YYDKDF (reference sequence). CDR3 sequence (DNA): TGTGCCACCAGCGCCGGGTTCCAGGTGGCAGATACGCAGTATTTT. Translation gives CATSAGFQVADTQYF. Combining the CDR3 with reference TRBV15 and TRBJ2-3 gives the whole variable domain DAMVIQNPRYQVTQFGKPVTLSCSQTLNHNVMYWYQQKSSQAPKLLFHYYDKDFNNEADTPDNFQSRRPNTSFCFLDIRSPGLGDTAMYLCATSAGFQVADTQYFGPGTRLTVL.

The rearrangement uses TRBV7-9 and TRBJ1-4; 11 bases are shared with TRBD1. The CDR3 spans 18 residues. Losses at the gene ends were 1 base for V and 5 bases for J; bases not matched to a gene: 9. CDR1 is SEHNR, CDR2 FQNEAQ, per germline (reference sequence). CDR3 loop: CASSLGTGGAYSNEKLFF. The CDR3 nucleotides read TGTGCCAGCAGCTTAGGGACAGGGGGCGCATACTCGAATGAAAAACTGTTTTTT.

The chain has TRBV9 and TRBJ2-6; maybe TRBD1 (5 bases). The CDR3 is made up of 15 amino acids. With 0 bases removed from V and 2 bases from J, the gap between germline ends came to 6 bases. Germline CDR1 SGDLS, CDR2 YYNGEE. CDR3 DNA sequence: TGTGCCAGCAGCGTAGCAGGGACTGGGGCCAACGTCCTGACTTTC. It is translated as CASSVAGTGANVLTF.

The V call is TRBV7-2, the J call TRBJ1-1; no reliable D call. Germline V gene data show CDR1 as SGHTA and CDR2 as FQGNSA. V lost 1 base and J 0 bases, leaving 6 bases between the germline ends. This CDR3 region has 14 residues. Written as DNA, the CDR3 is TGTGCCAGCAGCTTAGATGAGGTGAACACTGAAGCTTTCTTT. Protein product: CASSLDEVNTEAFF.